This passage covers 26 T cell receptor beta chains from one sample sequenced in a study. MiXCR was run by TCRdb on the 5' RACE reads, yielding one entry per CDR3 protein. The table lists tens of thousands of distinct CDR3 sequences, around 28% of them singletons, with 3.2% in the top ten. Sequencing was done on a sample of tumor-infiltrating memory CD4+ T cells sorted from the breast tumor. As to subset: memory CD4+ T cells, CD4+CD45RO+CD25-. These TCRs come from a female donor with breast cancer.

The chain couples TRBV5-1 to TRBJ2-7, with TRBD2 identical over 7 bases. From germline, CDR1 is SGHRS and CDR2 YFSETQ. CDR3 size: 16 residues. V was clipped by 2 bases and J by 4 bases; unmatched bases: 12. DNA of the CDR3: TGCGCCAGCAGCTTCCGGGGGGATTCAGGAAGATACGAGCAGTACTTC. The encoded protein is CASSFRGDSGRYEQYF.

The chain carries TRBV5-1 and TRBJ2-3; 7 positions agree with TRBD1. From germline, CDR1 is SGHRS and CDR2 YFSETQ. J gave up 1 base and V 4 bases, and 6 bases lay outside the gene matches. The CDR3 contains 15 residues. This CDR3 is CASSPRQGRTDTQYF. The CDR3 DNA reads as TGCGCCAGCAGCCCTCGACAGGGTCGCACAGATACGCAGTATTTT.

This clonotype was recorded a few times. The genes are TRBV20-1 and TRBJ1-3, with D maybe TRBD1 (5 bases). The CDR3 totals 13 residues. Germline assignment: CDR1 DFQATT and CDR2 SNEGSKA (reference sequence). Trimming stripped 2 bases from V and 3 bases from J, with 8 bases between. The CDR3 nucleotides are TGCAGTGCTAGACGGGACCGTGGAAACACCATATATTTT. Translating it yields CSARRDRGNTIYF.

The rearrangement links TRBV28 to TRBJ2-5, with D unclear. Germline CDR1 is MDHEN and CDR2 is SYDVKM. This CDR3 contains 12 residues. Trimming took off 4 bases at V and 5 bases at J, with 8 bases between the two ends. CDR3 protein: CASSSPSETQYF. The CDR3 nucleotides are TGTGCCAGCAGTTCCCCCTCGGAGACCCAGTACTTC.

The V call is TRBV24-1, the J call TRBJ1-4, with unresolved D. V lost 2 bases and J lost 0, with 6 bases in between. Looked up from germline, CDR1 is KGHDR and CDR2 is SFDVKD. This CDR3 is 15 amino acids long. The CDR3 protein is CATSDSQATNEKLFF. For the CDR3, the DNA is TGTGCCACCAGTGATTCCCAAGCAACTAATGAAAAACTGTTTTTT.

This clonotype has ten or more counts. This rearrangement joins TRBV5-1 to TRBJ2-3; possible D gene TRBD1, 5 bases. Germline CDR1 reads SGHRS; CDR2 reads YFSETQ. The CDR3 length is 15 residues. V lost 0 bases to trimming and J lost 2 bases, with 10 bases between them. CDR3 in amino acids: CASSLALTDTDTQYF. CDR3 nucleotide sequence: TGCGCCAGCAGCTTGGCCTTGACAGACACAGATACGCAGTATTTT.

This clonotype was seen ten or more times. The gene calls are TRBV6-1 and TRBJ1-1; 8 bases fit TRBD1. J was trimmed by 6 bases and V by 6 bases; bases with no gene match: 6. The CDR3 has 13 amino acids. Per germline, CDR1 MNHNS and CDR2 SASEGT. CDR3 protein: CASSDRGGAEAFF. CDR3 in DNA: TGTGCCAGCAGCGACAGGGGAGGCGCTGAAGCTTTCTTT.

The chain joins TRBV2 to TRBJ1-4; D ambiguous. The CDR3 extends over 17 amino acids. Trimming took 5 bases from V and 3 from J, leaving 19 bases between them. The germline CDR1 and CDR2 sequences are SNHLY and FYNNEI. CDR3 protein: CASSSLNWALANEKLFF. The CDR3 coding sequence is TGTGCCAGCAGTTCCCTAAATTGGGCATTGGCTAATGAAAAACTGTTTTTT.

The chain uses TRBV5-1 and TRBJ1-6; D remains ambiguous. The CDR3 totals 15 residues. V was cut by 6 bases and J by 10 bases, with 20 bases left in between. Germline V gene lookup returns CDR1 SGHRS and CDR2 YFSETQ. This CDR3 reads CASTWDVASFSPLHF. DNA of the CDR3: TGCGCCAGCACATGGGATGTGGCCAGCTTCTCACCCCTCCACTTT.

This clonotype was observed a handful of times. The CDR3 DNA follows: TGTGCCAGCAGTGAATACCGGACAGCTTCCTACGAGCAGTACTTC. This translates into CASSEYRTASYEQYF. The chain carries TRBV6-1 and TRBJ2-7; a possible D gene is TRBD1 (6 bases). Germline V gene sequence: CDR1 MNHNS, CDR2 SASEGT. This CDR3 has 15 residues. The ends were cut back, 2 bases at V and 1 base at J, with 12 bases in the middle.

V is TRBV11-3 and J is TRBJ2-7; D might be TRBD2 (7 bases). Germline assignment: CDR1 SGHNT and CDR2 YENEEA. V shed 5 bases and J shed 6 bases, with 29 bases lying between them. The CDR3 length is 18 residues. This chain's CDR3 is CASSRRGRQDESGGEQYF. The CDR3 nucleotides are TGTGCCAGCAGCCGGCGGGGGCGGCAAGACGAATCGGGTGGCGAGCAGTACTTC. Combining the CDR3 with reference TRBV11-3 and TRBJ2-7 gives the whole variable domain EAGVVQSPRYKIIEKKQPVAFWCNPISGHNTLYWYLQNLGQGPELLIRYENEEAVDDSQLPKDRFSAERLKGVDSTLKIQPAELGDSAVYLCASSRRGRQDESGGEQYFGPGTRLTVT.

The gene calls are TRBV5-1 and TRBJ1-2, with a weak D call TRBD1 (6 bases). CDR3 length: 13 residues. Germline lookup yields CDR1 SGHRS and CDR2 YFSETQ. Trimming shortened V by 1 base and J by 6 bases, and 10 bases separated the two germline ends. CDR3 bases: TGCGCCAGCAGCTTGCAGGGGCAGGATGGCTACACCTTC. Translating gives CASSLQGQDGYTF.

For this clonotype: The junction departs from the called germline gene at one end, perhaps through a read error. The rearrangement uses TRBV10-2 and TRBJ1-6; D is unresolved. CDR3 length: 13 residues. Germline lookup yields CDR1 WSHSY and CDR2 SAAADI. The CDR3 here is CASSCYEGSHLHF. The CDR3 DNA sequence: TGCGCCAGCAGTTGTTATGAGGGATCACACCTCCACTTT.

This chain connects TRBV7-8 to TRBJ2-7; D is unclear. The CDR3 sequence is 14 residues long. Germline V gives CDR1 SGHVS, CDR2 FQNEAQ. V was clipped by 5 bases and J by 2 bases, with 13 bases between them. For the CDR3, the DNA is TGTGCCAGCAGCCCCAGAGGATTCGCCTACGAGCAGTACTTC. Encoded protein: CASSPRGFAYEQYF.

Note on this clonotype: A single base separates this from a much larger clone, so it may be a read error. The CDR3 DNA follows: TGTGCCAGCAGGACATTACGGGTCGCGCACGAGCAGTACTTC. Translating gives CASRTLRVAHEQYF. This chain links TRBV6-1 with TRBJ2-7, with D hard to call. Germline V gives CDR1 MNHNS, CDR2 SASEGT. This CDR3 comprises 14 residues. V was shortened by 6 bases and J by 5 bases, with 17 bases between the two germline ends.

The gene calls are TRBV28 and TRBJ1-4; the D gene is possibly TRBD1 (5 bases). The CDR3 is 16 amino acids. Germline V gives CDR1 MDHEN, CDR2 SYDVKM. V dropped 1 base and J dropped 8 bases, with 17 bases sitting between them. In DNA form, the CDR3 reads TGTGCCAGCAGTTTATTACGGGCGGGGGGGAACGAAAAACTGTTTTTT. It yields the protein CASSLLRAGGNEKLFF.

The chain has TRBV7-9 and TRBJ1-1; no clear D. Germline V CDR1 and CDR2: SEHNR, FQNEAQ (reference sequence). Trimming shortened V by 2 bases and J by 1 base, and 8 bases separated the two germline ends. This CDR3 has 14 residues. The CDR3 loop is CASSLSGRNTEAFF. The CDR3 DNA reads TGTGCCAGCAGCTTATCCGGGCGGAACACTGAAGCTTTCTTT.

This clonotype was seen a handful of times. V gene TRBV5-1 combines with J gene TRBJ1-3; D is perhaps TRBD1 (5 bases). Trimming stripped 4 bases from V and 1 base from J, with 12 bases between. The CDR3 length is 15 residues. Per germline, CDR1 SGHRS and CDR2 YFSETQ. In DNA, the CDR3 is TGCGCCAGCAGCCCGGGAGGGGTGTCTGGAAACACCATATATTTT. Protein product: CASSPGGVSGNTIYF.

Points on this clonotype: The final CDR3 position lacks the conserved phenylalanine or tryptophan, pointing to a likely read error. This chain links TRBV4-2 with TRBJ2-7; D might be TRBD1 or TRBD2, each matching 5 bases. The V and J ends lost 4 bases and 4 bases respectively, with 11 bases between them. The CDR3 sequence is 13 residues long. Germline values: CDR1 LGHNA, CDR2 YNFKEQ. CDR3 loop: CASSRDRLYEQYL. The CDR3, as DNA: TGTGCCAGCAGCCGGGACCGCCTGTACGAGCAGTACCTC.

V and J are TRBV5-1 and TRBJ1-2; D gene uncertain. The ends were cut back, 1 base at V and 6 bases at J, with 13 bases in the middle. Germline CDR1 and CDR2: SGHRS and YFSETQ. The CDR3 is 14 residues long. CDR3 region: CASSLQSLENGYTF. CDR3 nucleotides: TGCGCCAGCAGCTTGCAATCTTTGGAGAATGGCTACACCTTC. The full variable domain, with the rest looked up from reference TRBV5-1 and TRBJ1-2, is KAGVTQTPRYLIKTRGQQVTLSCSPISGHRSVSWYQQTPGQGLQFLFEYFSETQRNKGNFPGRFSGRQFSNSRSEMNVSTLELGDSALYLCASSLQSLENGYTFGSGTRLTVV.

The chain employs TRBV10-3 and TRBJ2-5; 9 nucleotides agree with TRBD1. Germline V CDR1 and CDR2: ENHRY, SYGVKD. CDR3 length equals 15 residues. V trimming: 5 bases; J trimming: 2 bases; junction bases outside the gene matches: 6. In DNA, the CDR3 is TGTGCCATCAGTAAGGGACAGGGTCTACAAGAGACCCAGTACTTC. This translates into CAISKGQGLQETQYF.

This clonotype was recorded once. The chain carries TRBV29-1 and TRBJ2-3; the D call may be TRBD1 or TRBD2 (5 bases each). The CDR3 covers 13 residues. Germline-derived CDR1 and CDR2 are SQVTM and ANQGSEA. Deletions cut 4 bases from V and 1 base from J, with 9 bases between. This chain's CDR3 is CSVGRGGTDTQYF. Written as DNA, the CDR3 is TGCAGCGTTGGTCGGGGCGGCACAGATACGCAGTATTTT.

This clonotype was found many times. The CDR3 DNA sequence: TGTGCCAGCAGCTTACCCCGCCACGAGACCCAGTACTTC. As protein: CASSLPRHETQYF. This sequence joins TRBV5-5 and TRBJ2-5; no reliable D call. CDR1 is SGHKS, CDR2 YYEKEE, per germline (reference sequence). CDR3 length equals 13 residues. V was trimmed by 2 bases and J by 5 bases, leaving 10 bases between them.

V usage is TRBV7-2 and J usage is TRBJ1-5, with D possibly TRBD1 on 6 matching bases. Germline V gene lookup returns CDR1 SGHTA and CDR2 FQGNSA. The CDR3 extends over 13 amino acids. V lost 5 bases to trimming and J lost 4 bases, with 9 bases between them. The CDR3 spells CASSLDRNQPQHF. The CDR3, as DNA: TGTGCCAGCAGCCTTGACAGGAATCAGCCCCAGCATTTT.

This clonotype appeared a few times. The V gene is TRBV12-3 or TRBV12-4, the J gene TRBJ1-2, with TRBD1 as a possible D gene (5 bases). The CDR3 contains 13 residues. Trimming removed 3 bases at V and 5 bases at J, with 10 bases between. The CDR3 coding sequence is TGTGCCAGCAGTTTTGGGGCCCGATATGGCTACACCTTC. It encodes CASSFGARYGYTF.

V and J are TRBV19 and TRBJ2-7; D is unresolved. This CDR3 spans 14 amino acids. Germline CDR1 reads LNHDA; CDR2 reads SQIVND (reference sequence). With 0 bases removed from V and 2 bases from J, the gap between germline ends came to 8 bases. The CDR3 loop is CASSIDPSAYEQYF. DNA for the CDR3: TGTGCCAGTAGTATAGATCCCTCCGCCTACGAGCAGTACTTC.